These 15 T cell receptor beta chains share one sample of origin, sequenced in a study of cytomegalovirus exposure and HLA in healthy donors (TCRdb year 2017). Library preparation employed the immunoSEQ multiplex PCR assay. The multiplex PCR relied on a mix of 60 forward primers for TCR Vbeta segments and 13 reverse primers for TCR Jbeta segments. The table was pulled from immuneACCESS by TCRdb, which kept in-frame rearrangements only. Such tables lose some clones; where checked, under half of the loss comes from unresolved V genes, and the rest has no known cause. The sample table lists around 110,000 clones, around 10% of them with a count of one. The ten largest clones capture 3% to 3.5% of the sample. Sequenced sample: PBMCs. The receptors derive from a young man in good health and CMV-seronegative.

The rearrangement uses TRBV2 and TRBJ2-5; weak D call: TRBD2 (7 bases). The CDR3 is 16 amino acids. Germline CDR1 and CDR2: SNHLY and FYNNEI. Trimming left V 7 bases short and J 1 base short, with 19 bases between. CDR3 in amino acids: CASKWGGQIAQETQYF. CDR3 DNA sequence: TGTGCCAGCAAGTGGGGGGGGCAGATTGCCCAAGAGACCCAGTACTTC.

The V call is TRBV5-4, the J call TRBJ2-5; TRBD1 matches 7 bases. The trim removed 1 base at V and 5 bases at J, leaving 8 bases unmatched. The CDR3 length is 15 residues. Germline V gives CDR1 SGHNT, CDR2 YYREEE (reference sequence). As DNA, the CDR3 is TGTGCCAGCAGCTTGTGGGACAGAGCTGGGGAGACCCAGTACTTC. This encodes CASSLWDRAGETQYF.

The rearrangement links TRBV10-3 to TRBJ2-5, with TRBD1 identical over 10 bases. This CDR3 has 16 amino acids. The J segment lost 4 bases and the V segment lost 3 bases, leaving 8 bases of the junction unmatched. The germline V gene encodes CDR1 ENHRY and CDR2 SYGVKD. The DNA of the CDR3 is TGTGCCATCAGTGAAAGGGGACAGGGGTTCGCAGAGACCCAGTACTTC. Amino acid sequence: CAISERGQGFAETQYF.

This rearrangement joins TRBV5-6 to TRBJ2-7; the D gene is possibly TRBD1 (6 bases). V was pared by 4 bases and J by 1 base, with 15 bases between. The CDR3 spans 15 residues. The germline CDR1 and CDR2 sequences are SGHDT and YYEEEE. DNA of the CDR3: TGTGCCAGCAGCGGGGGATGGGACATTTCCTACGAGCAGTACTTC. Translation gives CASSGGWDISYEQYF.

This clone was counted a few times. The rearrangement joins TRBV6-5 to TRBJ1-1, with 7 bases fitting TRBD1. J lost 8 bases, V lost 6 bases, and 12 bases had no gene match. This CDR3 region has 14 residues. Germline CDR1 is MNHEY and CDR2 is SVGAGI. CDR3 sequence (DNA): TGTGCCAGCAGCCCCATTCACAGGGGCGGGGAAGCTTTCTTT. Amino acids: CASSPIHRGGEAFF.

This clone was counted only a few times. The rearrangement links TRBV27 to TRBJ1-4; tentatively, D is TRBD1 (6 bases). CDR1 is MNHEY, CDR2 SMNVEV, per germline (reference sequence). The CDR3 length is 11 residues. Trimming left V 6 bases short and J 11 bases short, with 10 bases between. The CDR3 loop is CASRSQGKLFF. As DNA, the CDR3 is TGTGCCAGCAGAAGTCAGGGGAAACTGTTTTTT. The whole variable domain, filled in from reference TRBV27 and TRBJ1-4, reads EAQVTQNPRYLITVTGKKLTVTCSQNMNHEYMSWYRQDPGLGLRQIYYSMNVEVTDKGDVPEGYKVSRKEKRNFPLILESPSPNQTSLYFCASRSQGKLFFGSGTQLSVL.

This clone turned up a few times. The J gene is TRBJ1-4, the V gene TRBV30, with 7 nucleotides matching TRBD1. Germline-derived CDR1 and CDR2 are GTSNPN and SVGIG (reference sequence). With V trimmed by 5 bases and J by 0 bases, 9 bases remained unmatched. The CDR3 spans 16 residues. CDR3 loop: CAWGPGQQTTNEKLFF. The CDR3 DNA is TGTGCCTGGGGACCGGGACAGCAAACAACTAATGAAAAACTGTTTTTT.

In this sample, this clone turned up a few times. V usage is TRBV10-1 and J usage is TRBJ1-5, with TRBD1 as a possible D gene (5 bases). This CDR3 is built from 12 residues. The germline V and J ends were trimmed by 0 bases and 11 bases, with 8 bases remaining between them. Germline V gene sequence: CDR1 WNHNN, CDR2 SYGVQD (reference sequence). CDR3: CASSESGGTQHF. DNA for the CDR3: TGCGCCAGCAGTGAGTCTGGGGGGACCCAGCATTTT.

This clone has only a few counts. The rearrangement links TRBV6-1 to TRBJ1-5, with D possibly being TRBD1 (6 bases). V was shortened by 4 bases and J by 2 bases, with 6 bases between the two germline ends. Germline CDR1 reads MNHNS; CDR2 reads SASEGT. There are 13 residues in the CDR3. CDR3 region: CASSGTGNQPQHF. CDR3 bases: TGTGCCAGCAGTGGGACAGGCAATCAGCCCCAGCATTTT.

The chain couples TRBV7-9 to TRBJ2-7; 7 bases map to TRBD1. Germline V gene lookup returns CDR1 SEHNR and CDR2 FQNEAQ (reference sequence). V trimming: 5 bases; J trimming: 2 bases; junction bases outside the gene matches: 6. The CDR3 runs 14 residues. The CDR3 DNA follows: TGTGCCAGCAGCCACGCCGGGACAGCCTACGAGCAGTACTTC. Translating it yields CASSHAGTAYEQYF.

V is TRBV27 and J is TRBJ1-1; the match to TRBD1 covers 7 bases. Germline V gene data show CDR1 as MNHEY and CDR2 as SMNVEV (reference sequence). This CDR3 has 13 amino acids. V gave up 0 bases and J gave up 11 bases; unmatched junction bases: 6. Here the CDR3 DNA reads TGTGCCAGCAGTTTATCCACACAGGGACAGGCTTTCTTT. This sequence encodes CASSLSTQGQAFF.

This clone was picked up a small number of times. The CDR3 DNA sequence: TGTGCCAGCAGCTCCGGGACAGGGGGCCTAAGCTCCTACGAGCAGTACTTC. As protein: CASSSGTGGLSSYEQYF. This chain uses TRBV7-9 with TRBJ2-7; 12 nucleotides align to TRBD1. The CDR3 length is 17 residues. Germline V gene lookup returns CDR1 SEHNR and CDR2 FQNEAQ (reference sequence). Germline trimming cut 4 bases from V and 0 bases from J; bases unmatched to any gene: 7.

In its sample, this clone was seen a few times. The chain has TRBV6-6 and TRBJ1-1; perhaps TRBD1 as D (5 bases). Between the trimmed V and J ends, which lost 5 bases and 4 bases, there was a span of 11 bases. CDR1 is MNHNY, CDR2 SVGAGI, per germline (reference sequence). The CDR3 is 13 amino acids. The CDR3 sequence: CASSPTGGTEAFF. CDR3 sequence (DNA): TGTGCCAGCAGTCCGACCGGGGGCACTGAAGCTTTCTTT.

This clone has a handful of counts. The rearrangement uses TRBV5-1 and TRBJ2-7; 9 bases match TRBD1. The V segment lost 0 bases and the J segment 1 base; nucleotides outside the gene matches: 8. Germline lookup yields CDR1 SGHRS and CDR2 YFSETQ. The CDR3 spans 17 residues. The CDR3 coding sequence is TGCGCCAGCAGCTTGGTGGCTGCCGGGACAGGGTCCTACGAGCAGTACTTC. Translation gives CASSLVAAGTGSYEQYF.

The chain is built from TRBV19 and TRBJ2-2; possible D gene TRBD2, 5 bases. V lost 2 bases to trimming and J lost 5 bases, with 12 bases between them. Germline values: CDR1 LNHDA, CDR2 SQIVND (reference sequence). There are 15 residues in the CDR3. CDR3 amino acids: CASSILSGLTGELFF. The CDR3 coding sequence is TGTGCCAGTAGTATACTGTCGGGGTTGACCGGGGAGCTGTTTTTT.